Each of the 11 T cell receptor beta chains below was sequenced from the same sample in a study of blood T cell repertoires in COVID-19. The repertoire was sequenced with immunoSEQ multiplex PCR; TCRdb's copy has only in-frame clones and lacks some. The repertoire holds under 350,000 clones, with around 86% as singletons. The specimen was PBMCs or T cells enriched from blood (not recorded which). These TCRs come from a man younger than 40 who had recovered from COVID-19.

The rearrangement links TRBV5-1 to TRBJ2-2; 15 bases align to TRBD2. CDR1 is SGHRS, CDR2 YFSETQ, per germline. V dropped 9 bases and J dropped 0; count of bases not matched to a gene: 3. The CDR3 is 16 residues long. CDR3 sequence (DNA): TGCGCCAAGGGACTAGCGGGAGGTGCGAACACCGGGGAGCTGTTTTTT. It translates to CAKGLAGGANTGELFF.

The chain carries TRBV6-6 and TRBJ2-2; 7 bases agree with TRBD1. The CDR3 is 14 residues long. The ends lost 7 bases at V and 5 bases at J; junction bases unmatched: 7. Germline assignment: CDR1 MNHNY and CDR2 SVGAGI (reference sequence). The CDR3 sequence is CASTPGQITGELFF. CDR3 coding DNA: TGTGCCAGCACACCGGGACAGATAACCGGGGAGCTGTTTTTT.

As for this clone: Other nucleotide sequences from this sample produce the same CDR3. This chain joins TRBV19 and TRBJ2-3; the D gene is possibly TRBD2 (7 bases). V dropped 6 bases and J dropped 1 base, with 11 bases sitting between them. The CDR3 consists of 14 residues. The germline V gene encodes CDR1 LNHDA and CDR2 SQIVND (reference sequence). In DNA, the CDR3 is TGTGCCAGTAGGAGGGAGGGGGGCACAGATACGCAGTATTTT. It is translated as CASRREGGTDTQYF. The full variable domain, in which reference TRBV19 and TRBJ2-3 provide the parts outside the CDR3, is DGGITQSPKYLFRKEGQNVTLSCEQNLNHDAMYWYRQDPGQGLRLIYYSQIVNDFQKGDIAEGYSVSREKKESFPLTVTSAQKNPTAFYLCASRREGGTDTQYFGPGTRLTVL.

The chain combines TRBV19 with TRBJ1-1; D is possibly TRBD1 (6 bases). The V gene lost 3 bases and the J gene lost 3 bases, with 11 bases spanning the gap. CDR3 length: 14 amino acids. CDR1 LNHDA and CDR2 SQIVND come from the germline V gene (reference sequence). For the CDR3, the DNA is TGTGCCAGTAGTATCCAGGGGCAGGACACTGAAGCTTTCTTT. It codes for CASSIQGQDTEAFF. Supplemented by reference TRBV19 and TRBJ1-1, the full variable domain reads DGGITQSPKYLFRKEGQNVTLSCEQNLNHDAMYWYRQDPGQGLRLIYYSQIVNDFQKGDIAEGYSVSREKKESFPLTVTSAQKNPTAFYLCASSIQGQDTEAFFGQGTRLTVV.

The chain couples TRBV11-2 to TRBJ2-7; D may be TRBD2 (5 bases). The CDR3 spans 16 residues. In germline, CDR1 is SGHAT, CDR2 FQNNGV. V was clipped by 3 bases and J by 2 bases, with 17 bases between them. Here the CDR3 DNA reads TGTGCCAGCAGCTTGCATCTGGGAGTACAAACCTACGAGCAGTACTTC. It yields the protein CASSLHLGVQTYEQYF. The whole variable domain, remainder taken from reference TRBV11-2 and TRBJ2-7, is EAGVAQSPRYKIIEKRQSVAFWCNPISGHATLYWYQQILGQGPKLLIQFQNNGVVDDSQLPKDRFSAERLKGVDSTLKIQPAKLEDSAVYLCASSLHLGVQTYEQYFGPGTRLTVT.

V and J are TRBV7-2 and TRBJ1-1; 11 bases line up with TRBD1. Trimming at V came to 5 bases and at J to 11 bases, leaving 7 bases not matched to a gene. CDR3 length: 13 residues. Germline CDR1 reads SGHTA; CDR2 reads FQGNSA. CDR3 in amino acids: CASSPRTGGRAFF. In DNA form, the CDR3 reads TGTGCCAGCAGCCCGAGGACAGGGGGCCGTGCTTTCTTT.

Turning to this clone: A much bigger clone sits one base away, suggesting this may be a read error. The rearrangement uses TRBV6-5 and TRBJ1-1; 7 bases align to TRBD1. The CDR3 contains 13 residues. V was pared by 6 bases and J by 3 bases, with 4 bases of the junction left unmatched. The germline CDR1 and CDR2 sequences are MNHEY and SVGAGI. DNA of the CDR3: TGTGCCAGCAGCGATACAGGGGACACTGAAGCTTTCTTT. Translation gives CASSDTGDTEAFF.

The chain uses TRBV29-1 and TRBJ1-4; 11 bases are a match to TRBD1. J gave up 5 bases and V 7 bases, and 9 bases lay outside the gene matches. The CDR3 extends over 15 amino acids. CDR1 and CDR2 from the germline V gene are SQVTM and ANQGSEA. This CDR3 is CSAVDRGRPNEKLFF. The DNA of the CDR3 is TGCAGCGCAGTGGACAGGGGGCGACCGAATGAAAAACTGTTTTTT. Together with reference TRBV29-1 and TRBJ1-4, the CDR3 gives the full variable domain: SAVISQKPSRDICQRGTSLTIQCQVDSQVTMMFWYRQQPGQSLTLIATANQGSEATYESGFVIDKFPISRPNLTFSTLTVSNMSPEDSSIYLCSAVDRGRPNEKLFFGSGTQLSVL.

The CDR3, as DNA: TGTGCCACCAGCGGTACTAGCGGGGTGTCGGAGCAGTTCTTC. Protein: CATSGTSGVSEQFF. The chain uses TRBV15 and TRBJ2-1, with 10 positions matching TRBD2. Germline CDR1 is LNHNV and CDR2 is YYDKDF (reference sequence). The CDR3 spans 14 residues. J was trimmed by 10 bases and V by 5 bases; bases with no gene match: 8.

In DNA form, the CDR3 reads TGTGCCAGTAGTATCGGTCCAGGTTTCGAATTTACTGAAGCTTTCTTT. It encodes CASSIGPGFEFTEAFF. The chain employs TRBV19 and TRBJ1-1; D uncertain. The CDR3 loop spans 16 amino acids. Trimming took 3 bases from V and 5 from J, leaving 19 bases between them. CDR1 is LNHDA, CDR2 SQIVND, per germline (reference sequence).

This clone was detected only once. The rearrangement joins TRBV14 to TRBJ1-1; D is unresolved. The CDR3 totals 18 residues. V was clipped by 3 bases and J by 2 bases, with 22 bases between them. Germline loops: CDR1 SGHDN, CDR2 FVKESK. CDR3 bases: TGTGCCAGCAGCCAGGCCCCTCGGCCGTCAGGCTCAAACACTGAAGCTTTCTTT. Amino acids: CASSQAPRPSGSNTEAFF.